A single sample is the source of the 2 T cell receptor beta chains below, sequenced in a study of tumor-infiltrating lymphocytes in primary liver carcinoma (dated by TCRdb to 2017 to 2019). Total RNA and DNA were co-extracted from approximately 20-30 mg of bulk tissue with the AllPrep DNA/RNA mini kit, without cell sorting. These reads were obtained on an Illumina HiSeq 2500. TCRbeta-specific cDNA was reverse-transcribed from around 500 ng total RNA using a constant-region primer and ProtoScript II reverse transcriptase. Three nested multiplex PCR rounds, following a slightly modified ARM-PCR procedure, were used to build the TCRbeta libraries. Multiplex TRBV1-TRBV30 forward primers and a Cbeta reverse primer were used in the first two PCR rounds, each of which was run for approximately 10 cycles. TCRdb took the public reads, trimmed them with fastp at Q25, ran MiXCR for clone calling and kept in-frame beta chains. One record per CDR3 amino acid sequence lists the most common genes and DNA. The sample data list around 50,000 distinct CDR3 sequences, and roughly 77% of these were observed just once. The ten largest make up approximately 30% of the sample.

The sequenced sample consisted of liver tumor tissue from sampling region 3. Taken with the paper, the label for cell subset or site translates to: tumor region T3, left-lateral pole. The receptors derive from a man in his forties with primary liver carcinoma and hepatitis B virus infection.

A word on this clonotype: The conserved closing phenylalanine or tryptophan is absent in this CDR3, likely reflecting a read error. This chain uses TRBV28 with TRBJ1-1, with TRBD1 as a possible D gene (6 bases). V was trimmed by 7 bases and J by 5 bases, leaving 23 bases between them. This CDR3 is built from 16 residues. Looked up from germline, CDR1 is MDHEN and CDR2 is SYDVKM. The CDR3 region has the DNA TGTGCCAGCACTCTTGCCTTTGTGGGGGCAGGGACTGAAGCTTTCCTT. This codes for CASTLAFVGAGTEAFL.

Details on this clonotype: The junction does not match germline at one end; this may be a read error. The chain has TRBV6-5 and TRBJ2-1; TRBD2 matches 8 bases. The CDR3 length is 13 residues. Per germline, CDR1 MNHEY and CDR2 SVGAGI. The CDR3, as DNA: TGTACCAGCTCTAATTGCGGGAGGAATGAGCAGTTCTTC. The encoded protein is CTSSNCGRNEQFF.